The 30 T cell receptor beta chains given below trace back to one sample, sequenced in a study of beta chain features in type 1 diabetes. The investigators reverse transcribed all of the isolated RNA, so they sequenced expressed TCRB transcripts. Clones were sequenced by immunoSEQ multiplex PCR, and TCRdb holds only the in-frame ones, with some missing. The data contain under 800,000 clones, around 16% of them singletons. The sample taken for sequencing was naive CD4+ T cells from blood. Receptors originate from a man aged 18 to 30 in good health.

In the case of this clone: Germline is not matched at one junction end, which may reflect a read error. The chain recombines TRBV10-3 with TRBJ1-4; TRBD1 might be the D (5 bases). CDR1 ENHRY and CDR2 SYGVKD come from the germline V gene. The CDR3 runs to 13 residues. The CDR3: CSISPGLNEKLFF. In DNA, the CDR3 is TGTTCCATCAGTCCGGGGCTCAATGAAAAACTGTTTTTT.

The chain joins TRBV7-9 to TRBJ2-2; D tentatively reads TRBD1 or TRBD2 (5 bases each). V gave up 5 bases and J gave up 1 base, with 11 bases separating them. The V gene's germline CDR1 is SEHNR and CDR2 FQNEAQ (reference sequence). The CDR3 spans 15 residues. The CDR3 here is CASSIGTMNTGELFF. In DNA form, the CDR3 reads TGTGCCAGCAGCATAGGGACCATGAACACCGGGGAGCTGTTTTTT.

J is TRBJ2-5 and V is TRBV28; D is possibly TRBD1 (6 bases). This CDR3 is 16 amino acids long. V lost 2 bases, J lost 1 base, and 14 bases lay in between. CDR1 and CDR2 from the germline V gene are MDHEN and SYDVKM. The CDR3 nucleotides are TGTGCCAGCAGTTTAACGTCAGGGGTTGGCCAAGAGACCCAGTACTTC. It is translated as CASSLTSGVGQETQYF.

CDR3 DNA sequence: TGTGCCAGCAGTTACTCGATTGGGGGAGGCCGTGGCTACACCTTC. It specifies CASSYSIGGGRGYTF. The chain carries TRBV6-6 and TRBJ1-2, with D tentatively TRBD1 (5 bases). The CDR3 totals 15 residues. Trimming shortened V by 0 bases and J by 7 bases, and 15 bases separated the two germline ends. Germline assignment: CDR1 MNHNY and CDR2 SVGAGI (reference sequence).

This clone was counted many times. The V call is TRBV9, the J call TRBJ2-1; D uncertain. This CDR3 spans 14 amino acids. CDR1 and CDR2 (germline): SGDLS, YYNGEE. V dropped 2 bases and J dropped 9 bases, with 15 bases sitting between them. CDR3 sequence (DNA): TGTGCCAGCAGCGTCGAGGCGGTCTACGGTGAGCAGTTCTTC. Translation: CASSVEAVYGEQFF.

The chain combines TRBV10-3 with TRBJ2-7; either TRBD1 or TRBD2 may fit D (5 bases each). CDR3 length: 15 residues. CDR1 ENHRY and CDR2 SYGVKD come from the germline V gene. V dropped 3 bases and J dropped 3 bases, with 15 bases sitting between them. In nucleotides, the CDR3 is TGTGCCATCAGTGACTTTTCCGGGACCCTCTACGAGCAGTACTTC. It encodes CAISDFSGTLYEQYF.

The sample holds a few counts of this clone. The chain is built from TRBV9 and TRBJ2-7; D ambiguous. This CDR3 comprises 13 residues. Germline CDR1 and CDR2: SGDLS and YYNGEE. V lost 3 bases to trimming and J lost 7 bases, with 14 bases between them. The CDR3 DNA reads TGTGCCAGCAGCGCCCAGCCCGGTGTTGAGCAGTACTTC. Protein: CASSAQPGVEQYF.

The rearrangement links TRBV28 to TRBJ2-7; 7 bases match TRBD1. Germline assignment: CDR1 MDHEN and CDR2 SYDVKM. V shed 4 bases, J shed 9 bases, and the junction held 6 bases outside the gene matches. This CDR3 comprises 12 residues. The CDR3 nucleotides are TGTGCCAGCAGTTCAATTAACAGGGGGCAGTACTTC. Amino acids: CASSSINRGQYF.

This clone was picked up a small number of times. This sequence joins TRBV9 and TRBJ2-5, with a possible D match to TRBD1 (6 bases). The germline V gene has CDR1 SGDLS and CDR2 YYNGEE. V lost 2 bases, J lost 5 bases, and 13 bases lay in between. This CDR3 region has 14 residues. This CDR3 is CASSVGGDAETQYF. CDR3 in DNA: TGTGCCAGCAGCGTTGGGGGCGATGCGGAGACCCAGTACTTC.

The chain couples TRBV30 to TRBJ1-3; D might be TRBD1 (5 bases). CDR3 length: 17 residues. Germline-derived CDR1 and CDR2 are GTSNPN and SVGIG (reference sequence). V lost 4 bases to trimming and J lost 0 bases, with 19 bases between them. CDR3 DNA: TGTGCCTGGACTTACCAAAAGGCGGGGGGCTCTGGAAACACCATATATTTT. Encoded protein: CAWTYQKAGGSGNTIYF.

This clone was observed a handful of times. The rearrangement uses TRBV10-3 and TRBJ2-3; D call uncertain. CDR1 is ENHRY and CDR2 is SYGVKD in the germline V gene. The V end lost 3 bases, the J end lost 6 bases, and 10 bases lay between the germline ends. This CDR3 comprises 13 residues. CDR3 sequence reads: CAISDSVSDTQYF. CDR3 DNA sequence: TGTGCCATCAGTGATTCAGTATCGGATACGCAGTATTTT.

This clone was seen only a few times. The CDR3 reads CASTPPKGRVTDTQYF. CDR3 in DNA: TGTGCCAGCACCCCTCCTAAAGGCAGGGTCACAGATACGCAGTATTTT. This rearrangement joins TRBV28 to TRBJ2-3; perhaps TRBD1 as D (5 bases). The germline V and J ends were trimmed by 7 bases and 2 bases, with 19 bases remaining between them. CDR1 is MDHEN, CDR2 SYDVKM, per germline. The CDR3 extends over 16 amino acids.

This clone was counted a few times. The CDR3 DNA follows: TGTGCCAGCAGCATGGGGTGGGGGACGGATCAGTACTTC. Amino acids: CASSMGWGTDQYF. The chain combines TRBV9 with TRBJ2-4; tentatively, D is TRBD1 or TRBD2 (5 bases each). Germline V gene sequence: CDR1 SGDLS, CDR2 YYNGEE. The CDR3 runs 13 residues. V lost 4 bases and J 12 bases, leaving 17 bases between the germline ends.

This clone was detected a few times. CDR3 residues: CASSLVVDTEAFF. The CDR3 DNA sequence: TGTGCCAGCAGCTTGGTGGTTGACACTGAAGCTTTCTTT. The gene calls are TRBV7-9 and TRBJ1-1; D is unclear. The germline V and J ends were trimmed by 3 bases and 3 bases, with 8 bases remaining between them. This CDR3 spans 13 amino acids. CDR1 and CDR2 from the germline V gene are SEHNR and FQNEAQ (reference sequence). Looking up the rest from reference TRBV7-9 and TRBJ1-1 gives the full variable domain: DTGVSQNPRHKITKRGQNVTFRCDPISEHNRLYWYRQTLGQGPEFLTYFQNEAQLEKSRLLSDRFSAERPKGSFSTLEIQRTEQGDSAMYLCASSLVVDTEAFFGQGTRLTVV.

The chain is built from TRBV19 and TRBJ1-1, with D possibly being TRBD1 (5 bases). This CDR3 has 15 residues. The V and J ends lost 3 bases and 1 base respectively, with 12 bases between them. The germline V gene has CDR1 LNHDA and CDR2 SQIVND (reference sequence). CDR3 in DNA: TGTGCCAGTAGTATCCCGGCCAGGGCGAACACTGAAGCTTTCTTT. Encoded protein: CASSIPARANTEAFF.

V usage is TRBV4-2 and J usage is TRBJ1-1; D not resolved. The length of the CDR3 is 15 residues. Germline values: CDR1 LGHNA, CDR2 YNFKEQ. The V and J ends lost 1 base and 3 bases respectively, with 12 bases between them. The CDR3 DNA is TGTGCCAGCAGCCAAGGGTCAGGCGGGGACACTGAAGCTTTCTTT. The encoded protein is CASSQGSGGDTEAFF.

V usage is TRBV5-1 and J usage is TRBJ2-1; 10 nucleotides match TRBD2. CDR1 is SGHRS, CDR2 YFSETQ, per germline. The CDR3 runs to 15 residues. The V gene end was trimmed by 2 bases and the J gene end by 4 bases; junction bases not matched to a gene: 3. In nucleotides, the CDR3 is TGCGCCAGCAGCTTCGGTAGCGGGAGGTACAATGAGCAGTTCTTC. Protein product: CASSFGSGRYNEQFF. The full variable domain, in which reference TRBV5-1 and TRBJ2-1 provide the parts outside the CDR3, is KAGVTQTPRYLIKTRGQQVTLSCSPISGHRSVSWYQQTPGQGLQFLFEYFSETQRNKGNFPGRFSGRQFSNSRSEMNVSTLELGDSALYLCASSFGSGRYNEQFFGPGTRLTVL.

This clone was seen only a few times. Different DNA sequences within this sample yield the same CDR3. The chain combines TRBV7-2 with TRBJ2-5; D is perhaps TRBD2 (5 bases). The CDR3 sequence is 14 residues long. Germline V gene sequence: CDR1 SGHTA, CDR2 FQGNSA. V was clipped by 1 base and J by 5 bases, with 11 bases between them. The CDR3 DNA follows: TGTGCCAGCAGCTTAGAGGCGGGTGGGGAGACCCAGTACTTC. Protein sequence: CASSLEAGGETQYF.

This clone was counted between two and nine times. The CDR3 DNA reads as TGCAGCGTTCGACGGGACAGGGGTATGGAAAAACTGTTTTTT. Amino acid sequence: CSVRRDRGMEKLFF. The chain recombines TRBV29-1 with TRBJ1-4, with 10 nucleotides matching TRBD1. The CDR3 spans 14 residues. Losses at the gene ends were 5 bases for V and 8 bases for J; bases not matched to a gene: 8. Germline CDR1 is SQVTM and CDR2 is ANQGSEA.

The rearrangement links TRBV6-5 to TRBJ1-2, with 7 bases that match TRBD1. The V segment lost 2 bases and the J segment 8 bases; nucleotides outside the gene matches: 8. The CDR3 runs 14 residues. Germline CDR1 is MNHEY and CDR2 is SVGAGI. The CDR3 DNA follows: TGTGCCAGCAGTTACGGGGACAGTAGTAACGGCTACACCTTC. Residues: CASSYGDSSNGYTF.

The rearrangement joins TRBV25-1 to TRBJ1-2; no reliable D call. With 4 bases removed from V and 4 bases from J, the gap between germline ends came to 10 bases. The germline gives CDR1 MGHDK, CDR2 SYGVNS. CDR3 length: 13 residues. This chain's CDR3 is CASSGSSFYGYTF. DNA of the CDR3: TGTGCCAGCAGTGGCAGCTCCTTCTATGGCTACACCTTC.

The V call is TRBV5-6, the J call TRBJ2-5, with D tentatively TRBD2 (5 bases). The V end lost 4 bases, the J end lost 4 bases, and 8 bases lay between the germline ends. The CDR3 spans 12 residues. The germline gives CDR1 SGHDT, CDR2 YYEEEE. DNA for the CDR3: TGTGCCAGCAGCAAAGGAGGAGAGACCCAGTACTTC. Its protein product is CASSKGGETQYF.

The gene calls are TRBV10-3 and TRBJ1-1, with TRBD1 as a possible D gene (6 bases). Trimming cost V 6 bases and J 1 base, with 9 bases left between them. The CDR3 has 13 amino acids. The V gene's germline CDR1 is ENHRY and CDR2 SYGVKD. The CDR3 region is CAIRPTGNTEAFF. The DNA for the CDR3 is TGTGCCATCAGGCCGACAGGGAACACTGAAGCTTTCTTT.

The rearrangement joins TRBV2 to TRBJ1-5, with D uncertain. The V and J ends lost 5 bases and 0 bases respectively, with 5 bases between them. The CDR3 consists of 13 residues. CDR1 is SNHLY and CDR2 is FYNNEI in the germline V gene. CDR3 sequence: CASSTVSNQPQHF. The CDR3 DNA sequence: TGTGCCAGCAGTACGGTTAGCAATCAGCCCCAGCATTTT.

Worth noting for this clone: Other DNA sequences from this sample encode an identical CDR3 as well. V and J are TRBV7-9 and TRBJ1-5, with D maybe TRBD1 (5 bases). This CDR3 region has 15 residues. The ends were cut back, 1 base at V and 1 base at J, with 8 bases in the middle. Germline CDR1 and CDR2: SEHNR and FQNEAQ (reference sequence). DNA of the CDR3: TGTGCCAGCAGCTTAGATCAGGGAAGCAATCAGCCCCAGCATTTT. Residues: CASSLDQGSNQPQHF.

Worth noting for this clone: One junction end does not reproduce the germline sequence, and a read error may be involved. The CDR3 DNA reads as TGTGCCAGCAGCATAGCGGGCGGGACAGGGGTTAACTATGGCTACACCTTC. Amino acids: CASSIAGGTGVNYGYTF. The V and J genes are TRBV7-2 and TRBJ1-2, with TRBD1 matching over 10 bases. The CDR3 contains 17 residues. Germline CDR1 SGHTA, CDR2 FQGNSA.

The chain combines TRBV7-3 with TRBJ2-7; 8 bases map to TRBD1. V was pared by 8 bases and J by 1 base, with 25 bases of the junction left unmatched. CDR3 length: 20 residues. CDR1 SGHTA and CDR2 FQGTGA come from the germline V gene. CDR3 bases: TGTGCCAGCGTACTAATCGGAAGGACAGGGTACGAGGGGTATTCCTACGAGCAGTACTTC. Protein product: CASVLIGRTGYEGYSYEQYF. Looking up the rest from reference TRBV7-3 and TRBJ2-7 gives the full variable domain: GAGVSQTPSNKVTEKGKYVELRCDPISGHTALYWYRQSLGQGPEFLIYFQGTGAADDSGLPNDRFFAVRPEGSVSTLKIQRTERGDSAVYLCASVLIGRTGYEGYSYEQYFGPGTRLTVT.

This chain uses TRBV2 with TRBJ1-1; D is ambiguous. The germline V and J ends were trimmed by 6 bases and 2 bases, with 16 bases remaining between them. Looked up from germline, CDR1 is SNHLY and CDR2 is FYNNEI. The CDR3 length is 15 residues. The CDR3, as DNA: TGTGCCAGCAGCGGCGACGGACTTTTAAACACTGAAGCTTTCTTT. This codes for CASSGDGLLNTEAFF.

The rearrangement links TRBV10-3 to TRBJ1-5; a weak D match, TRBD1 (6 bases). The CDR3 has 16 amino acids. The germline CDR1 and CDR2 sequences are ENHRY and SYGVKD. Trimming pared 2 bases from V and 2 bases from J, leaving 13 bases between. CDR3 in DNA: TGTGCCATCAGTGAGGTTGGCAGGGGTGGCAATCAGCCCCAGCATTTT. This gives the protein CAISEVGRGGNQPQHF.

This clone was picked up a small number of times. The chain carries TRBV5-4 and TRBJ1-1; unclear D gene. The V end lost 3 bases, the J end lost 2 bases, and 8 bases lay between the germline ends. The V gene's germline CDR1 is SGHNT and CDR2 YYREEE (reference sequence). The CDR3 has 13 amino acids. The CDR3 nucleotides read TGTGCCAGCAGCTCCAGGAGCAACACTGAAGCTTTCTTT. Protein: CASSSRSNTEAFF.